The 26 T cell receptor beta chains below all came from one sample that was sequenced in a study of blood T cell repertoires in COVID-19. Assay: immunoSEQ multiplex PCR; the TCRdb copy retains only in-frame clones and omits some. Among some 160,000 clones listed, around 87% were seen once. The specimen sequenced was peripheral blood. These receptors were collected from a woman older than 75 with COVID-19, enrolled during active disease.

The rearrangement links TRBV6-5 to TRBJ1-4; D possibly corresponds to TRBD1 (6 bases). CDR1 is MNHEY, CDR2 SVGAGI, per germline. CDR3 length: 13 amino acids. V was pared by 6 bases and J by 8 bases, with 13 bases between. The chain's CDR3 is CASSDRIGEKLFF. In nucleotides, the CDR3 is TGTGCCAGCAGCGACAGGATTGGAGAAAAACTGTTTTTT.

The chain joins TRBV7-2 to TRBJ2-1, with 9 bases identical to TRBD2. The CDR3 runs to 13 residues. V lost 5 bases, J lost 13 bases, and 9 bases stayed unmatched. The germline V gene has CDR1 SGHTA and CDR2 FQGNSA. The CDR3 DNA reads TGTGCCAGCAGCAGATTAGGACTAGCGTCCCAGTTCTTC. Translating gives CASSRLGLASQFF.

The CDR3 here is CASSSTTNYGYTF. As DNA, the CDR3 is TGTGCCAGCAGCAGTACAACAAACTATGGCTACACCTTC. This chain uses TRBV28 with TRBJ1-2; D unclear. The CDR3 has 13 amino acids. Trimming removed 6 bases from V and 2 bases from J, with 10 bases in between. CDR1 and CDR2 from the germline V gene are MDHEN and SYDVKM.

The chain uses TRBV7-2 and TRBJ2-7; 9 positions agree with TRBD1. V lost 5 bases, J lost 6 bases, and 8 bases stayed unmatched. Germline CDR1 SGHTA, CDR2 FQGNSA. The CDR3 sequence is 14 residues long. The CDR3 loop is CASSPDRGPLEQYF. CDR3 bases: TGTGCCAGCAGCCCGGACAGGGGCCCCCTCGAGCAGTACTTC.

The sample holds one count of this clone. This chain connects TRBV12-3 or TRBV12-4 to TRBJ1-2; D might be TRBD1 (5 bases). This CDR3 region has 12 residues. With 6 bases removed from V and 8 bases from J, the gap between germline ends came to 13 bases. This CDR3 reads CASSPGLRGYTF. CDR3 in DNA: TGTGCCAGCAGCCCAGGGTTGCGGGGCTACACCTTC.

The CDR3 sequence: CASSLVWDSQRPYGYTF. As DNA, the CDR3 is TGTGCCAGCAGCTTAGTCTGGGACAGCCAACGACCCTATGGCTACACCTTC. V and J are TRBV7-2 and TRBJ1-2, with 7 bases that match TRBD1. V trimming: 1 base; J trimming: 4 bases; junction bases outside the gene matches: 12. The CDR3 is made up of 17 amino acids. CDR1 and CDR2 (germline): SGHTA, FQGNSA.

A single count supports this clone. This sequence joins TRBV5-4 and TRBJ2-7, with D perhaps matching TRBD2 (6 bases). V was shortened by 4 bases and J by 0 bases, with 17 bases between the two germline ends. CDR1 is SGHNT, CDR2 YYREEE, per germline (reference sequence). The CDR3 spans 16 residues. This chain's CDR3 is CASSRGGSGSSYEQYF. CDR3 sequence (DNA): TGTGCCAGCAGCCGCGGAGGTAGCGGCAGCTCCTACGAGCAGTACTTC.

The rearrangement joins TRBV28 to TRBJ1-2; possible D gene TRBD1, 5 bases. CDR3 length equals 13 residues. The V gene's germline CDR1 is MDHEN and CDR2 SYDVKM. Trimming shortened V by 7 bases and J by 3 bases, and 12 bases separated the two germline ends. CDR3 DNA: TGTGCCAGCATCTCGGGGGTTGACTATGGCTACACCTTC. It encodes CASISGVDYGYTF.

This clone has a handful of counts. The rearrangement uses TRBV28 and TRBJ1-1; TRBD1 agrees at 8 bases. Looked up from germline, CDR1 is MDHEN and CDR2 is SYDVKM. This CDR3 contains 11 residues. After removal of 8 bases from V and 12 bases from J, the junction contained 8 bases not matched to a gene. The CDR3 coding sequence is TGTGCCAGCGGAGGACAGGGATCGCCTTTCTTT. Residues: CASGGQGSPFF.

CDR3 nucleotides: TGTGCCAGCAGCCGACGACAGTATTCGGCTTTCTTT. It codes for CASSRRQYSAFF. The chain employs TRBV5-6 and TRBJ1-1; maybe TRBD1 (5 bases). CDR3 length: 12 amino acids. Per the germline V gene, CDR1 is SGHDT and CDR2 is YYEEEE. V was shortened by 4 bases and J by 11 bases, with 15 bases between the two germline ends.

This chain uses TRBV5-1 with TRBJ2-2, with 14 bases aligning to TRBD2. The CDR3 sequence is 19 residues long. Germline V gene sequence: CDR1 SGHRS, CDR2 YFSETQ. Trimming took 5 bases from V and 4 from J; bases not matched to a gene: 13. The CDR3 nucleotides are TGCGCCAGCAGAAGGACTAGCGGGAGGTCCTTGGGAGCCACCGGGGAGCTGTTTTTT. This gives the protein CASRRTSGRSLGATGELFF.

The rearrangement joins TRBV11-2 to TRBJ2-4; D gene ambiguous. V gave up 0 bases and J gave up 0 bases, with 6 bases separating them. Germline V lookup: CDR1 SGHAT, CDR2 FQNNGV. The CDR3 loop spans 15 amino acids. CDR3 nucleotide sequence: TGTGCCAGCAGCTTAGATGTACTAGCCAAAAACATTCAGTACTTC. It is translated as CASSLDVLAKNIQYF.

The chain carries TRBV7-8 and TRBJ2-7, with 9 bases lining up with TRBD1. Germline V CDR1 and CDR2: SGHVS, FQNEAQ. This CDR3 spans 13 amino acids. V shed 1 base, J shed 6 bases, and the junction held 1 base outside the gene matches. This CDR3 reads CASSLGTGAEQYF. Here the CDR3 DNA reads TGTGCCAGCAGCTTAGGGACAGGGGCCGAGCAGTACTTC.

The CDR3 sequence is CASSGQGVGSYNEQFF. CDR3 coding DNA: TGCGCCAGCAGCGGACAGGGGGTGGGCTCCTACAATGAGCAGTTCTTC. This chain links TRBV5-1 with TRBJ2-1; 10 bases are shared with TRBD1. The V gene end was trimmed by 4 bases and the J gene end by 0 bases; junction bases not matched to a gene: 4. CDR3 length equals 16 residues. CDR1 and CDR2 (germline): SGHRS, YFSETQ.

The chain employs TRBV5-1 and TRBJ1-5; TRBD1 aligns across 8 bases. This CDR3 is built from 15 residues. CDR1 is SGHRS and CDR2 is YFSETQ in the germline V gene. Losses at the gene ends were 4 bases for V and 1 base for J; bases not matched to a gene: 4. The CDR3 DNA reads TGCGCCAGCAGCACGACAGGGGAGAGCAATCAGCCCCAGCATTTT. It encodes CASSTTGESNQPQHF.

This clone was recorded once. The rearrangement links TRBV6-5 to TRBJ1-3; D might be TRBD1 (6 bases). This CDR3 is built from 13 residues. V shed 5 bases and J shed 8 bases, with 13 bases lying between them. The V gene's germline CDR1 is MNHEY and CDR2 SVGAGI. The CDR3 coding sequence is TGTGCCAGCAGTACCCCAGGGGAATACACCATATATTTT. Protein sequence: CASSTPGEYTIYF.

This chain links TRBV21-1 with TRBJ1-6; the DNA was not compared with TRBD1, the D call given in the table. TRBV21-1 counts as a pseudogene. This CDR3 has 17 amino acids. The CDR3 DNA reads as TGTGCCAGCAGCCGACTCGGGACAGACTCCTATAATTCACCCCTCCACTTT. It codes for CASSRLGTDSYNSPLHF.

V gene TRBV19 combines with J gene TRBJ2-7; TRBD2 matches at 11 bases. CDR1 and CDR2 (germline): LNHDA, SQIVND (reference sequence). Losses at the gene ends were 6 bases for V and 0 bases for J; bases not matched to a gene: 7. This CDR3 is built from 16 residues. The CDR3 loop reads CASRMGGTSGSYEQYF. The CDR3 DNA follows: TGTGCCAGTAGGATGGGGGGGACTAGCGGCTCCTACGAGCAGTACTTC.

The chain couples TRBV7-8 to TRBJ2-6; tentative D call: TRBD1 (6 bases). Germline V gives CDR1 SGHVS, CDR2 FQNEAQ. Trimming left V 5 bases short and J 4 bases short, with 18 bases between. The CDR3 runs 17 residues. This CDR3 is CASSAVLQGTGANVLTF. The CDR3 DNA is TGTGCCAGCAGCGCGGTTTTACAGGGTACCGGGGCCAACGTCCTGACTTTC.

The CDR3 protein is CASSFQTGTNTEAFF. In DNA, the CDR3 is TGCGCCAGCAGCTTTCAGACAGGGACTAACACTGAAGCTTTCTTT. The rearrangement joins TRBV5-1 to TRBJ1-1, with TRBD1 matching over 7 bases. Germline loops: CDR1 SGHRS, CDR2 YFSETQ. The V and J ends lost 2 bases and 2 bases, in that order; junction bases with no gene match: 6. This CDR3 has 15 amino acids.

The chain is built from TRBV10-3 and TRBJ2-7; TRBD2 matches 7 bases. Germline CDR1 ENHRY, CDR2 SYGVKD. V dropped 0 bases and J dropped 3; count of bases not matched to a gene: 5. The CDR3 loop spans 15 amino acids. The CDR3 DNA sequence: TGTGCCATCAGTGAGTCGCTCAGCGGGATCTACGAGCAGTACTTC. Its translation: CAISESLSGIYEQYF.

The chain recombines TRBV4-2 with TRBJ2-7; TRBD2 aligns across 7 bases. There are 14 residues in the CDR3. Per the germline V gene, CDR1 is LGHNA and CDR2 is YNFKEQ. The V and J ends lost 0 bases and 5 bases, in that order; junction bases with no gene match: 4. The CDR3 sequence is CASSQDLLANEQYF. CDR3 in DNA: TGTGCCAGCAGCCAAGATCTACTAGCGAACGAGCAGTACTTC.

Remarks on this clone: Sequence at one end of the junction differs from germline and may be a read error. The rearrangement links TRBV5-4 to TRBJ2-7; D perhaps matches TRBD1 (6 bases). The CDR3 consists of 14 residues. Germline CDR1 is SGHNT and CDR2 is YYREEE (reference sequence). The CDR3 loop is CASRLDSYSYEQYF. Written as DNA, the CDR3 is TGTGCCAGCAGGTTGGACAGTTACTCCTACGAGCAGTACTTC.

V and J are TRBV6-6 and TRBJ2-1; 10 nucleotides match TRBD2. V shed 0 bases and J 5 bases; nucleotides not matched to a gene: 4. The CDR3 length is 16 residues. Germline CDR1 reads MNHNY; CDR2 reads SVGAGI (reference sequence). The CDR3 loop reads CASSYSRTSGDNEQFF. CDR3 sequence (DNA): TGTGCCAGCAGTTACTCCCGGACTAGCGGAGACAATGAGCAGTTCTTC.

The CDR3 region is CASSSYSPSGGKLFF. The CDR3 DNA is TGTGCCAGCAGTTCATATTCACCGAGCGGCGGAAAACTGTTTTTT. J is TRBJ1-4 and V is TRBV27; D is ambiguous. V lost 4 bases, J lost 10 bases, and 19 bases lay in between. The CDR3 covers 15 residues. Germline-derived CDR1 and CDR2 are MNHEY and SMNVEV (reference sequence).

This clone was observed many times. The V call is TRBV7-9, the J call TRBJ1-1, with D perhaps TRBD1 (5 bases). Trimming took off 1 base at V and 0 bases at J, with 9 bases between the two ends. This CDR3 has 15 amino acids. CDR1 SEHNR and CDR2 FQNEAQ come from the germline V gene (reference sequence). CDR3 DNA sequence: TGTGCCAGCAGCTTAGTGGGGCAGATGAACACTGAAGCTTTCTTT. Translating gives CASSLVGQMNTEAFF.